This T cell receptor (beta chain) was recorded in a study of T-cell memory formation after mild COVID-19. In the study overall: TCR clusters mostly belonged to single donors.

Study-wide findings and caveats: Clones that contracted from day 15 to 85 were balanced CD4/CD8, while later expanders leaned CD4+. Researchers report contracting CD4+ clones mostly in CM and EM, with CD8+ clones in EMRA.

In its sample, this clonotype was seen a few times. Antigen specificity is unknown. CDR3 length equals 18 residues. Germline V gene data show CDR1 as SEHNR and CDR2 as FQNEAQ (reference sequence). V gave up 1 base and J gave up 5 bases, with 21 bases separating them. TCR alpha and TCR beta cDNA libraries carrying sample barcodes and UMIs came from 5'RACE with constant-segment primers. TCRdb re-derived calls from the 5' RACE reads in MiXCR, one entry per CDR3 protein. Among about 560,000 distinct CDR3 sequences listed, roughly 17% were seen once. The sequencing input was PBMCs or a T cell subset sorted from them (not recorded which). The rearrangement uses TRBV7-9 and TRBJ1-5, with D possibly being TRBD1 (6 bases). This receptor was identified in an adult woman who had mild COVID-19 (a few samples of this study predate the infection). Cell type and time point are not known. CDR3 sequence: CASSLGGRGGGGDQPQHF. CDR3 coding DNA: TGTGCCAGCAGCTTAGGCGGCAGGGGAGGCGGTGGGGATCAGCCCCAGCATTTT. Filled out from reference TRBV7-9 and TRBJ1-5, the complete variable domain reads DTGVSQNPRHKITKRGQNVTFRCDPISEHNRLYWYRQTLGQGPEFLTYFQNEAQLEKSRLLSDRFSAERPKGSFSTLEIQRTEQGDSAMYLCASSLGGRGGGGDQPQHFGDGTRLSIL.